The rows below give T cell receptor beta chains drawn from one sample of a study of control samples from healthy donors and cancer patients. Measured with immunoSEQ multiplex PCR; TCRdb has only the in-frame clones, and not every one. The table records 150,000 or so clones, 93% of them present only once. The sample taken for sequencing was blood. Receptors were obtained from a man younger than 35 in good health. Both conserved end residues are part of each CDR3. Each record gives: CDR3 protein, CDR3 DNA, clone size, D gene, J gene, V gene. A D gene is named only where the DNA matches it firmly. A clone size is listed for some rows: how often the clone was seen (once, few, many), or a class if it is expanded.

CASSLRGYEQYF	TGTGCCAGCAGCTTACGGGGATACGAGCAGTACTTC	NA	NA	TRBJ2-7	TRBV7-8
CASSVALGYNEQFF	TGTGCCAGTAGTGTTGCCCTTGGGTACAATGAGCAGTTCTTC	NA	NA	TRBJ2-1	TRBV19
CASSSVGDGTYEQYF	TGTGCCAGCAGTTCTGTAGGGGACGGGACCTACGAGCAGTACTTC	NA	NA	TRBJ2-7	TRBV28
CSASDEGRQYGYTF	TGCAGTGCTAGTGACGAGGGACGTCAATATGGCTACACCTTC	NA	NA	TRBJ1-2	TRBV20-1
CASSSPRSDTQYF	TGCGCCAGCAGCTCCCCCCGGTCAGATACGCAGTATTTT	NA	NA	TRBJ2-3	TRBV5-1
CASSLEASGGVQDTQYF	TGTGCCAGCAGCTTAGAAGCCAGCGGGGGGGTGCAGGATACGCAGTATTTT	NA	TRBD2	TRBJ2-3	TRBV7-6
CAWSVWSRGNTEAFF	TGTGCCTGGAGTGTATGGTCCCGGGGGAACACTGAAGCTTTCTTT	NA	NA	TRBJ1-1	TRBV30
CASSPRQAPSEKLFF	TGTGCCAGTAGTCCCCGACAGGCACCCTCCGAAAAACTGTTTTTT	NA	NA	TRBJ1-4	TRBV19
CASSLRTGRATEAFF	TGCGCCAGCAGTCTTCGGACAGGGAGGGCCACTGAAGCTTTCTTT	once	TRBD1	TRBJ1-1	TRBV23-1
CASRSTAGLDYGYTF	TGTGCCAGCAGATCCACCGCGGGACTCGACTATGGCTACACCTTC	NA	NA	TRBJ1-2	TRBV27